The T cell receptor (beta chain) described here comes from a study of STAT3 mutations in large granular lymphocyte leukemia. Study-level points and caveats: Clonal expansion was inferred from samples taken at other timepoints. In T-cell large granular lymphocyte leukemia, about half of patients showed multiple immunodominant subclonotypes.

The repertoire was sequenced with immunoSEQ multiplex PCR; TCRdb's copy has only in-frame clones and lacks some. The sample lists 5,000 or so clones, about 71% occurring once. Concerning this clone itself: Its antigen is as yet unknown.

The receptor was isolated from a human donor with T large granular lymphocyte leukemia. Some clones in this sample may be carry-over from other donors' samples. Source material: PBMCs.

The CDR3 DNA sequence: TGTGCCAGCCTTCCTCTACCGGGACAGGGGATCGGTGGGTCATCTGGCTACACCTTC. This gives the protein CASLPLPGQGIGGSSGYTF. The chain joins TRBV2 to TRBJ1-2, with 10 bases matching TRBD1. J was trimmed by 7 bases and V by 8 bases; bases with no gene match: 25. There are 19 residues in the CDR3. Germline CDR1 reads SNHLY; CDR2 reads FYNNEI.